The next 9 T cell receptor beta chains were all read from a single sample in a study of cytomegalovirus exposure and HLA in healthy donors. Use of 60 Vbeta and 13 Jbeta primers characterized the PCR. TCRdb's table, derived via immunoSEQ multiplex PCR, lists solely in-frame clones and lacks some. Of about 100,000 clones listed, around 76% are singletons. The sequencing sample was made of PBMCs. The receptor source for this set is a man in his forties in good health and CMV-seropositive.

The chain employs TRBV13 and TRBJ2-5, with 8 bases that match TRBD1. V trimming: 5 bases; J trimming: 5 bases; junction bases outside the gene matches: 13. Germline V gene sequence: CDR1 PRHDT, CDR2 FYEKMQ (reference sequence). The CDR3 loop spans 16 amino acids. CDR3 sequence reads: CASSVPSQGARETQYF. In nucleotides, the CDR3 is TGTGCCAGCAGCGTACCATCCCAGGGGGCGCGGGAGACCCAGTACTTC.

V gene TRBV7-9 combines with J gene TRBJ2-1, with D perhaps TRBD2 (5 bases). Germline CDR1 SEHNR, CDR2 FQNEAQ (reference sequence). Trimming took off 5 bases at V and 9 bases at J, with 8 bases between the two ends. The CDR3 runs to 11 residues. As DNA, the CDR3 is TGTGCCAGCAGCCTAGGGAGTGAGCAGTTCTTC. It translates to CASSLGSEQFF.

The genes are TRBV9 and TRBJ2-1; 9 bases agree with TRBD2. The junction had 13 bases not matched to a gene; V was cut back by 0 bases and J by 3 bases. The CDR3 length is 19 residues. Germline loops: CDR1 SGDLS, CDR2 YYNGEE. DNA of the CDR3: TGTGCCAGCAGCGTAGTGGGACTAGCTAGGGTAGTAAACTACAATGAGCAGTTCTTC. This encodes CASSVVGLARVVNYNEQFF.

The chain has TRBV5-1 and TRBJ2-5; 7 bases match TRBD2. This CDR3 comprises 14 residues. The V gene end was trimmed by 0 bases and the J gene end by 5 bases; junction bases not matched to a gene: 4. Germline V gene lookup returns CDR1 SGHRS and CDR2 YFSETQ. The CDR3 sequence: CASSLDRAGETQYF. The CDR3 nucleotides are TGCGCCAGCAGCTTGGATCGAGCGGGGGAGACCCAGTACTTC.

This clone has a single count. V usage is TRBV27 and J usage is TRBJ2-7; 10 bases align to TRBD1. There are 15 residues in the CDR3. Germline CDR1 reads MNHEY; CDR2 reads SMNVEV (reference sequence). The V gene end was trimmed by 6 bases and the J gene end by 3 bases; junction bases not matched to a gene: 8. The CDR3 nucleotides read TGTGCCAGCAGGCCCCGCCGGACAGGGGGCTACGAGCAGTACTTC. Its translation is CASRPRRTGGYEQYF.

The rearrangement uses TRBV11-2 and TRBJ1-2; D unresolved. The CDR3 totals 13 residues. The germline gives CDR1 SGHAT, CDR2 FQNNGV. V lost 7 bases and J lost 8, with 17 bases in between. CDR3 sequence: CASTPNPGLGYTF. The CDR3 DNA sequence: TGTGCCAGCACCCCTAACCCGGGTTTGGGCTACACCTTC.

The CDR3 DNA follows: TGCGCCAGCAGCTTGGTTGGCGGGGCGGGGGGGTCCTACAATGAGCAGTTCTTC. Amino acid sequence: CASSLVGGAGGSYNEQFF. This sequence joins TRBV5-1 and TRBJ2-1; 9 bases align to TRBD2. The ends lost 0 bases at V and 1 base at J; junction bases unmatched: 8. Germline V gives CDR1 SGHRS, CDR2 YFSETQ. The CDR3 spans 18 residues. The whole variable domain, remainder taken from reference TRBV5-1 and TRBJ2-1, is KAGVTQTPRYLIKTRGQQVTLSCSPISGHRSVSWYQQTPGQGLQFLFEYFSETQRNKGNFPGRFSGRQFSNSRSEMNVSTLELGDSALYLCASSLVGGAGGSYNEQFFGPGTRLTVL.

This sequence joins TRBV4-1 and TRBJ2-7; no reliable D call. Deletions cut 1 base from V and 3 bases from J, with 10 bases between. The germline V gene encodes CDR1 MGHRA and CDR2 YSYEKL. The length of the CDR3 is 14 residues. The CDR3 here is CASSQAAGSYEQYF. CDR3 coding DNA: TGCGCCAGCAGCCAAGCGGCAGGTAGCTACGAGCAGTACTTC.

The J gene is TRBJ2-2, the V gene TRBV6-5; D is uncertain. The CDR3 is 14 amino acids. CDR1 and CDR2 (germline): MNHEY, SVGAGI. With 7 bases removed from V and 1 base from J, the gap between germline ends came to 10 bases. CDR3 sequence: CASTLQRNTGELFF. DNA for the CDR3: TGTGCCAGCACCCTCCAGCGGAACACCGGGGAGCTGTTTTTT.